Each of the 5 T cell receptor beta chains below was sequenced from the same sample in a study of T cell responses to AZD1222 COVID-19 vaccine. Data came from immunoSEQ multiplex PCR; TCRdb stores just in-frame clones and leaves some out. The sample has about 150,000 clones, over 75% seen once. Sequencing used peripheral blood, obtained 28 days after the second dose of the MenACWY control vaccine. These receptors came from an adult who received the MenACWY meningococcal vaccine as a control.

The rearrangement links TRBV14 to TRBJ2-3, with unresolved D. V was pared by 2 bases and J by 1 base, with 7 bases between. CDR1 and CDR2 from the germline V gene are SGHDN and FVKESK. The CDR3 is made up of 14 amino acids. Here the CDR3 DNA reads TGTGCCAGCAGCCAACGACTCGGCACAGATACGCAGTATTTT. Protein sequence: CASSQRLGTDTQYF.

In DNA, the CDR3 is TGCGCCAGCAGCCCCGGGACAGACGAAAAACTGTTTTTT. Protein sequence: CASSPGTDEKLFF. This chain joins TRBV5-1 and TRBJ1-4; 7 bases match TRBD1. This CDR3 spans 13 amino acids. V gave up 4 bases and J gave up 8 bases; unmatched junction bases: 5. Germline CDR1 is SGHRS and CDR2 is YFSETQ.

The chain joins TRBV4-3 to TRBJ2-1, with 7 bases identical to TRBD1. CDR3 length equals 15 residues. Germline CDR1 LGHNA, CDR2 YSLEER. Germline trimming cut 0 bases from V and 5 bases from J; bases unmatched to any gene: 4. The CDR3 here is CASSQDFRGNNEQFF. CDR3 DNA sequence: TGCGCCAGCAGCCAAGATTTCAGGGGGAACAATGAGCAGTTCTTC.

The genes are TRBV5-4 and TRBJ2-1, with 14 positions matching TRBD2. The germline gives CDR1 SGHNT, CDR2 YYREEE (reference sequence). This CDR3 region has 16 residues. Trimming at V came to 4 bases and at J to 9 bases, leaving 9 bases not matched to a gene. The CDR3, as DNA: TGTGCCAGCAGCCCTATGACTAGCGGGAGGGCAGGTGAGCAGTTCTTC. Protein sequence: CASSPMTSGRAGEQFF.

The rearrangement links TRBV7-9 to TRBJ1-5; D is possibly TRBD1 (6 bases). Trimming shortened V by 5 bases and J by 2 bases, and 13 bases separated the two germline ends. The CDR3 consists of 15 residues. Germline lookup yields CDR1 SEHNR and CDR2 FQNEAQ (reference sequence). CDR3: CASSGQPGGNQPQHF. In DNA form, the CDR3 reads TGTGCCAGCAGCGGACAGCCCGGGGGCAATCAGCCCCAGCATTTT.